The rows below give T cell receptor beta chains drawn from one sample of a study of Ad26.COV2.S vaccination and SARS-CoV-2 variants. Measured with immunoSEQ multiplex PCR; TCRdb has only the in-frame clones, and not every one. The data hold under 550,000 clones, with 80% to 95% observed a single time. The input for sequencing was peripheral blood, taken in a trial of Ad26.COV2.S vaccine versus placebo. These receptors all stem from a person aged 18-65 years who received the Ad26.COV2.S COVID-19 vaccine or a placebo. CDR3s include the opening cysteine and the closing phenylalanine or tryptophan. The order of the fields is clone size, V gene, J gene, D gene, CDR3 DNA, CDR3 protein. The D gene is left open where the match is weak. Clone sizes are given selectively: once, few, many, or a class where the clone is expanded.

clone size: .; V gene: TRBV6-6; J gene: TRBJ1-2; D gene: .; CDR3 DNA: TGTGCCAGCAGTCCTCCTGGGGCCGCCTATGGCTACACCTTC; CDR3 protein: CASSPPGAAYGYTF
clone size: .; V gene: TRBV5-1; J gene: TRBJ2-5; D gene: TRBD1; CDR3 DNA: TGCGCCAGCAGCCCCGGGACAGTGAGGGAGACCCAGTACTTC; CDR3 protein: CASSPGTVRETQYF
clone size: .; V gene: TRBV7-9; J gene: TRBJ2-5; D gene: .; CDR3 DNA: TGTGCCAGCAGTGCCGGGACACCTCAAGAGACCCAGTACTTC; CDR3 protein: CASSAGTPQETQYF
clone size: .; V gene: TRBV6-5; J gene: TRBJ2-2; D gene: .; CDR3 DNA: TGTGCCAGCAGTTCTTGGCAGGGGAACACCGGGGAGCTGTTTTTT; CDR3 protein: CASSSWQGNTGELFF
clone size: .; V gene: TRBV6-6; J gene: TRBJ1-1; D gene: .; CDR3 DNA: TGTGCCAGCAGTTACCCGGCGGGGGTTGAAGCTTTCTTT; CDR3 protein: CASSYPAGVEAFF
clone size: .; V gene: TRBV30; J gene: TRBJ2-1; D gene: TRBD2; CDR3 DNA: TGTGCCTGGAGTTTCCGGACTAGCGGGAGGGCCAATGAGCAGTTCTTC; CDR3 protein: CAWSFRTSGRANEQFF
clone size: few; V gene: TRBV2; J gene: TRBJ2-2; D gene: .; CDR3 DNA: TGTGCCAGCAGTGGGCTGGGGGCGAGGAACACCGGGGAGCTGTTTTTT; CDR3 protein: CASSGLGARNTGELFF
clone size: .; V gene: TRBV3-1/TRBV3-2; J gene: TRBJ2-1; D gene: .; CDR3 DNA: TGTGCCAGCAGCCAAGACTCCCGAATCTACAATGAGCAGTTCTTC; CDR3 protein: CASSQDSRIYNEQFF
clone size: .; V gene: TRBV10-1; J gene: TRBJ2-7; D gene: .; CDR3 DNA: TGCGCCAGCAGGAGGAGTGGCGTAGCCCAAGCTAAGGGGGGGTCCTACGAGCAGTACTTC; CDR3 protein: CASRRSGVAQAKGGSYEQYF
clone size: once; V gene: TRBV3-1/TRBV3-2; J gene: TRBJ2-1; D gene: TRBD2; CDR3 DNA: TGTGCCAGCAGCCTACGGACTAGCGGGAGGAATGAGCAGTTCTTC; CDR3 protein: CASSLRTSGRNEQFF
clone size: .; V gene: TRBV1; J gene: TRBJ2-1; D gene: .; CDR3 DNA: TGCACCAGCAGCCAACGATCCGAAGCGGGAGGCCCTTCCTACAATGAGCAGTTCTTC; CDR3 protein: CTSSQRSEAGGPSYNEQFF
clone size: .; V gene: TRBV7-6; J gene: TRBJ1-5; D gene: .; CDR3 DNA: TGTGCCAGCAGCTTAGGGACCGGGGCGGGTCAGCCCCAGCATTTT; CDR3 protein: CASSLGTGAGQPQHF
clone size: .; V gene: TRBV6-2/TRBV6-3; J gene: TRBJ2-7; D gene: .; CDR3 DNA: TGTGCCAGCAGTTACCCAACAATTGAGCAGTACTTC; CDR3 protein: CASSYPTIEQYF
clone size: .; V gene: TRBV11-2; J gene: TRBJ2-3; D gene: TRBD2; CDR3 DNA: TGTGCCAGCAGCTGGTCTAGCGGACCCCCCACAGATACGCAGTATTTT; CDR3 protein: CASSWSSGPPTDTQYF
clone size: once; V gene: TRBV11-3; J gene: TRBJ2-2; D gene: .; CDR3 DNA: TGTGCCAGCAGCTTATCGTTGGTCGGGGAGCTGTTTTTT; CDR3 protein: CASSLSLVGELFF
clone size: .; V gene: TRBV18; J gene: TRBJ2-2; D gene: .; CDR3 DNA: TGTGCCAGCTCACCCCCCAGCGGTGGGTCGGCCGGGGAGCTGTTTTTT; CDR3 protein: CASSPPSGGSAGELFF
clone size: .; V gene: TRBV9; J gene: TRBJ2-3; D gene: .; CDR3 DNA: TGTGCCAGCAGCCGTGCAGATACGCAGTATTTT; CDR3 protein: CASSRADTQYF
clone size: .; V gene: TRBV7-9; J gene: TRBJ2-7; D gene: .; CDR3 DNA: TGTGCCAGCAGCTTATCAGTCGGCACTTCCTACGAGCAGTACTTC; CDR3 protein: CASSLSVGTSYEQYF
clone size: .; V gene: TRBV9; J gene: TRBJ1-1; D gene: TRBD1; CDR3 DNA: TGTGCCAGCAGCGTTACAGGGGAGGGCACTGAAGCTTTCTTT; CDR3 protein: CASSVTGEGTEAFF
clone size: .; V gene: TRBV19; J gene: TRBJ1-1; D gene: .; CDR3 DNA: TGTGCCAGTAGTATCGACGGTGGGGCTGAAGCTTTCTTT; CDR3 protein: CASSIDGGAEAFF
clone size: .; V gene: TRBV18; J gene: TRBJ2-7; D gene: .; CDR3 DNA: TGTGCCAGCTCACCGGCAGCCTCCTACGAGCAGTACTTC; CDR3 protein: CASSPAASYEQYF
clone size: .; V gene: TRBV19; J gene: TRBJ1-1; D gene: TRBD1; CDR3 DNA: TGTGCCAGTAGTATAAATGGAGGGGGCGACAGGGGAAGTCGCACTGAAGCTTTCTTT; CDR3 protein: CASSINGGGDRGSRTEAFF
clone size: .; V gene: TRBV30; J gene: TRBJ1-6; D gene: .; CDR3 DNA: TGTGCCTGGAGTGTCGGACTGTCGAGCTCCTATAATTCACCCCTCCACTTT; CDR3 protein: CAWSVGLSSSYNSPLHF
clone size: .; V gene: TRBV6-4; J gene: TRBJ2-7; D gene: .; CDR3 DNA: TGTGCCAGCAGTCGGGGAGGACGATCCGAGCAGTACTTC; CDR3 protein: CASSRGGRSEQYF
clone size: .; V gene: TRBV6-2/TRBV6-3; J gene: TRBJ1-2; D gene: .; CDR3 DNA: TGTGCCAGCAGTTACTCGTCGGGATCAGTCTATGGCTACACCTTC; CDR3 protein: CASSYSSGSVYGYTF
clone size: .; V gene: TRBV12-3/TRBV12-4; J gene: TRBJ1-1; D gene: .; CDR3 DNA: TGTGCCAGCAGCACTATGGAGAACACTGAAGCTTTCTTT; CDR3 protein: CASSTMENTEAFF
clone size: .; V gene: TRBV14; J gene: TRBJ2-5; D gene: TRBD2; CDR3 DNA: TGTGCCAGCAGCCAAGGAAGACTAGCGCACCAAGAGACCCAGTACTTC; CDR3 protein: CASSQGRLAHQETQYF
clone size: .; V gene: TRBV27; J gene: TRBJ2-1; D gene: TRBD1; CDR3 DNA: TGTGCCAGCAGTTTAACCCACAGGGGAGTCTACAATGAGCAGTTCTTC; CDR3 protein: CASSLTHRGVYNEQFF
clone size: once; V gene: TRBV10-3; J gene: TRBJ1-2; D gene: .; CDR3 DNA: TGTGCCGCAACAAGCGACTATGGCTACACCTTC; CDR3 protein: CAATSDYGYTF
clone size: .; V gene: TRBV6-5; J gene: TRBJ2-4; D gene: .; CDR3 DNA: TGTGCCAGCAGTTACTCGAACAGAGCCAAAAACATTCAGTACTTC; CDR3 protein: CASSYSNRAKNIQYF
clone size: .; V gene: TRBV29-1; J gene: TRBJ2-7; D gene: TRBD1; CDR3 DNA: TGCAGCGTGATAGGGACAGGGACCTACGAGCAGTACTTC; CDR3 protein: CSVIGTGTYEQYF
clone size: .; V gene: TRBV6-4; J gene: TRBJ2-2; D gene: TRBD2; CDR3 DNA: TGTGCCAGCAGTGAGCTAGCGGGAGTTGGCACCGGGGAGCTGTTTTTT; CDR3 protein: CASSELAGVGTGELFF
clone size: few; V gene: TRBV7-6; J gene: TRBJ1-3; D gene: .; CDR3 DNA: TGTGCCAGCAGTCGTTACTCTGGAAACACCATATATTTT; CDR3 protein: CASSRYSGNTIYF
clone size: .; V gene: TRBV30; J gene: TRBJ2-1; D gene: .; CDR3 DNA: TGTGCCCTCTCAGTTAATTCCTACAATGAGCAGTTCTTC; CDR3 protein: CALSVNSYNEQFF
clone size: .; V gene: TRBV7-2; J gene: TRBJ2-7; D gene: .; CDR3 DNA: TGTGCCAGCAGCTTACCCGGGACCTCCTACGAGCAGTACTTC; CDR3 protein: CASSLPGTSYEQYF